These T cell receptor beta chains were read from a single sample in a study of blood T cells in healthy people across ages. TCRdb itself ran the 5' RACE reads through MiXCR, one entry per CDR3 protein. Of roughly 700,000 distinct CDR3 sequences listed, roughly 25% are singletons. The sample was also linked to a second study, of T cells of mothers and their children.

The sequencing sample was made of blood. All receptors come from a boy aged 10-17 years in good health. Both conserved end residues are part of each CDR3. D genes are given only for firm matches. Clone size is shown for a subset of rows, as once, few, many or a class of expanded clone.

>12|NA|TRBJ2-7|TRBD2|TRBV20-1
CSASSGGAEQYF
TGCAGTGCTAGTAGCGGGGGGGCCGAGCAGTACTTC
>13|once|TRBJ1-1|TRBD1|TRBV20-1
CSAWDRGNTEAFF
TGCAGTGCCTGGGACAGGGGGAACACTGAAGCTTTCTTT
>15|NA|TRBJ2-1|TRBD2|TRBV6-2/TRBV6-3
CASSSRAGSYNEQFF
TGTGCCAGCAGCTCTCGAGCGGGGTCCTACAATGAGCAGTTCTTC
>15|few|TRBJ2-5|NA|TRBV4-3
CASSQDRKGLQTQYF
TGCGCCAGCAGCCAAGATCGGAAGGGTTTACAGACCCAGTACTTC
>15|NA|TRBJ2-5|TRBD2|TRBV13
CASRSLAGGPKTQYF
TGTGCCAGCCGCTCTCTAGCGGGAGGGCCGAAGACCCAGTACTTC
>14|few|TRBJ2-5|NA|TRBV12-3/TRBV12-4
CASSTGTRGGTQYF
TGTGCCAGCAGTACGGGGACACGCGGGGGGACCCAGTACTTC
>14|NA|TRBJ1-5|NA|TRBV6-2/TRBV6-3
CASKPLGGNQPQHF
TGTGCCAGCAAGCCCTTGGGAGGCAATCAGCCCCAGCATTTT
>16|few|TRBJ1-1|TRBD1|TRBV6-5
CAGSYSGDSHEAEAFF
TGTGCCGGCAGTTACTCCGGGGACAGCCATGAGGCTGAAGCTTTCTTT
>14|few|TRBJ2-4|TRBD2|TRBV5-1
CASSLGDYGNIQYF
TGCGCCAGCAGCTTGGGGGACTACGGAAACATTCAGTACTTC
>12|NA|TRBJ2-7|TRBD1|TRBV29-1
CSVQGASYEQYF
TGCAGCGTACAGGGGGCCTCCTACGAGCAGTACTTC
>17|NA|TRBJ2-5|NA|TRBV12-3/TRBV12-4
CASSWPSPDQYQETQYF
TGTGCCAGCAGTTGGCCTAGCCCGGACCAGTACCAAGAGACCCAGTACTTC
>14|NA|TRBJ1-5|TRBD1|TRBV28
CASLDRGANQPQHF
TGTGCCAGCCTGGACAGGGGGGCTAATCAGCCCCAGCATTTT
>15|NA|TRBJ1-1|NA|TRBV19
CASVLTQNLNTEAFF
TGTGCCAGTGTACTTACACAGAACCTGAACACTGAAGCTTTCTTT
>16|few|TRBJ2-1|TRBD2|TRBV29-1
CSVTGLAGVSYNEQFF
TGCAGCGTTACGGGACTAGCGGGGGTATCCTACAATGAGCAGTTCTTC
>14|NA|TRBJ2-5|NA|TRBV5-1
CASSAQGWYETQYF
TGCGCCAGCAGCGCACAGGGATGGTATGAGACCCAGTACTTC
>14|few|TRBJ2-7|TRBD2|TRBV27
CASSLSGLEYEQYF
TGTGCCAGCAGTTTATCGGGACTAGAATACGAGCAGTACTTC
>17|NA|TRBJ2-6|NA|TRBV5-1
CASSQRTSPSGANVLTF
TGCGCCAGCAGCCAAAGGACAAGCCCTTCTGGGGCCAACGTCCTGACTTTC
>13|few|TRBJ2-5|NA|TRBV5-1
CASSLDHQETQYF
TGCGCCAGCAGCTTGGACCACCAAGAGACCCAGTACTTC
>15|few|TRBJ1-4|NA|TRBV11-2
CASSGGIATNEKLFF
TGTGCCAGCAGCGGAGGAATTGCAACTAATGAAAAACTGTTTTTT
>13|few|TRBJ2-5|NA|TRBV29-1
CSVGRQPQETQYF
TGCAGCGTTGGCAGGCAACCCCAAGAGACCCAGTACTTC
>16|NA|TRBJ2-4|NA|TRBV25-1
CASSDSREVAKNIQYF
TGTGCCAGCAGTGATAGCAGGGAGGTAGCCAAAAACATTCAGTACTTC
>14|NA|TRBJ2-7|TRBD2|TRBV5-6
CASSIAGHSYEQYF
TGTGCCAGCAGTATAGCGGGACACTCCTACGAGCAGTACTTC
>14|many|TRBJ2-5|TRBD1|TRBV11-2
CASSLGQVQETQYF
TGTGCCAGCAGCTTGGGACAGGTTCAAGAGACCCAGTACTTC
>14|few|TRBJ2-3|NA|TRBV2
CASRMQGLADTQYF
TGTGCCAGCCGGATGCAGGGTTTGGCAGATACGCAGTATTTT
>16|many|TRBJ2-1|TRBD2|TRBV9
CASSVRAGAGGSEQFF
TGTGCCAGCAGCGTCCGAGCGGGAGCCGGGGGATCTGAGCAGTTCTTC
>16|NA|TRBJ2-4|NA|TRBV7-9
CASSSSVRDSGNIQYF
TGTGCCAGCAGCTCATCCGTCCGGGACTCTGGGAACATTCAGTACTTC
>14|few|TRBJ2-5|NA|TRBV7-2
CASSSWGGQETQYF
TGTGCCAGCAGCTCCTGGGGTGGCCAAGAGACCCAGTACTTC
>15|few|TRBJ1-1|TRBD1|TRBV12-3/TRBV12-4
CASSPRDRGDTEAFF
TGTGCCAGCAGTCCGCGTGACAGGGGAGACACTGAAGCTTTCTTT
>13|NA|TRBJ2-3|NA|TRBV29-1
CSVMGQLTDTQYF
TGCAGCGTCATGGGGCAGCTCACAGATACGCAGTATTTT
>15|many|TRBJ2-7|NA|TRBV3-1
CASSAPIGSSYEQYF
TGTGCCAGCAGCGCGCCCATCGGGTCCTCCTACGAGCAGTACTTC
>15|few|TRBJ1-1|NA|TRBV19
CASTHTGLSNTEAFF
TGTGCCAGTACCCATACCGGGCTTTCGAACACTGAAGCTTTCTTT
>15|few|TRBJ2-5|NA|TRBV5-1
CASSLIREAQETQYF
TGCGCCAGCAGCTTGATCAGAGAGGCCCAAGAGACCCAGTACTTC
>13|NA|TRBJ1-5|NA|TRBV20-1
CSAQTGMNQPQHF
TGCAGTGCCCAGACAGGAATGAATCAGCCCCAGCATTTT
>12|NA|TRBJ2-7|NA|TRBV20-1
CSAETGPYEQYF
TGCAGTGCGGAGACAGGACCTTACGAGCAGTACTTC
>15|few|TRBJ1-6|NA|TRBV9
CASSVGDSYNSPLHF
TGTGCCAGCAGCGTAGGCGACAGCTATAATTCACCCCTCCACTTT
>14|NA|TRBJ2-5|NA|TRBV15
CATSRSQGRETQYF
TGTGCCACCAGCAGATCCCAGGGGAGGGAGACCCAGTACTTC
>13|NA|TRBJ2-4|NA|TRBV5-6
CASSGTNENIQYF
TGCGCCAGCAGCGGGACAAATGAAAACATTCAGTACTTC
>14|NA|TRBJ1-1|NA|TRBV18
CASSPWEKNTEAFF
TGTGCCAGCTCACCCTGGGAGAAAAACACTGAAGCTTTCTTT
>17|few|TRBJ2-7|NA|TRBV29-1
CSVGTARAPKAYYEQYF
TGCAGCGTTGGGACAGCAAGGGCCCCAAAAGCCTACTACGAGCAGTACTTC
>14|NA|TRBJ2-5|TRBD2|TRBV12-3/TRBV12-4
CASTTRREGETQYF
TGTGCCAGCACTACTCGGAGGGAGGGTGAGACCCAGTACTTC
>15|NA|TRBJ2-1|NA|TRBV9
CASTLNEGRSNGQFF
TGTGCCAGCACCCTAAACGAAGGTCGAAGCAATGGGCAGTTCTTC
>15|few|TRBJ2-7|TRBD1|TRBV9
CASSPWDRVSYEQYF
TGTGCCAGCAGCCCCTGGGACAGGGTGTCCTACGAGCAGTACTTC
>14|NA|TRBJ1-5|NA|TRBV29-1
CSAPWTVRRQPQHF
TGCAGCGCCCCGTGGACAGTGCGGCGTCAGCCCCAGCATTTT
>14|NA|TRBJ2-1|TRBD1|TRBV11-2
CASSSPGQFNEQSF
TGTGCCAGCAGCTCCCCGGGACAGTTCAATGAGCAGTCCTTC
>19|NA|TRBJ2-1|NA|TRBV14
CASSQDRGKGIVAYNEQFF
TGTGCCAGCAGCCAAGATCGAGGCAAGGGGATCGTCGCCTACAATGAGCAGTTCTTC
>11|NA|TRBJ1-2|NA|TRBV7-6
CASSLGLDYTF
TGTGCCAGCAGCTTAGGACTTGACTACACCTTC
>13|NA|TRBJ2-3|NA|TRBV7-2
CASSSDPADTQYF
TGTGCCAGCAGCTCCGACCCCGCAGATACGCAGTATTTT
>15|NA|TRBJ2-7|NA|TRBV4-1
CASSQGNSATYEQYF
TGCGCCAGCAGCCAAGGGAACAGTGCAACCTACGAGCAGTACTTC
>12|few|TRBJ2-7|NA|TRBV27
CASMGGLNEQYF
TGTGCCAGCATGGGGGGCCTGAACGAGCAGTACTTC
>13|NA|TRBJ2-7|TRBD1|TRBV24-1
CATSSGTGNEQYF
TGTGCCACCAGCTCCGGGACAGGGAACGAGCAGTACTTC
>14|NA|TRBJ2-7|NA|TRBV5-5
CASSWSPGRDEQFF
TGTGCCAGCAGCTGGTCCCCAGGTCGGGATGAGCAGTTCTTT
>15|NA|TRBJ1-4|NA|TRBV5-1
CASSSGALQREKLFF
TGCGCCAGCAGTTCCGGGGCCCTTCAAAGGGAAAAACTGTTTTTT
>15|NA|TRBJ2-3|NA|TRBV7-9
CAIPPPTGGTDTQYF
TGTGCCATCCCTCCCCCGACAGGAGGCACAGATACGCAGTATTTT